The 27 T cell receptor beta chains given below trace back to one sample, sequenced in a study of blood T cell repertoires in COVID-19. Sequencing was performed with immunoSEQ multiplex PCR; in TCRdb, only in-frame clones are kept and a portion is missing. Among around 130,000 clones, under 90% were seen once, and the ten largest hold 2% to 2.5%. What was sequenced was PBMCs or T cells enriched from blood (not recorded which). The receptors stem from a middle-aged man with acute COVID-19.

V and J are TRBV29-1 and TRBJ2-7, with 7 bases fitting TRBD2. V dropped 5 bases and J dropped 5; count of bases not matched to a gene: 12. CDR3 length: 14 residues. Germline V lookup: CDR1 SQVTM, CDR2 ANQGSEA. The CDR3 bases are TGCAGCGTTCGTCCGGGGGGAGGTCAAGACGAGCAGTACTTC. Residues: CSVRPGGGQDEQYF.

V usage is TRBV6-5 and J usage is TRBJ2-5; TRBD1 might be the D (6 bases). The V gene's germline CDR1 is MNHEY and CDR2 SVGAGI. Trimming cost V 6 bases and J 1 base, with 12 bases left between them. CDR3 length: 14 residues. The chain's CDR3 is CASSRQDIQETQYF. CDR3 DNA sequence: TGTGCCAGCAGCCGACAGGACATCCAAGAGACCCAGTACTTC.

The rearrangement links TRBV19 to TRBJ1-5; no definite D call. Trimming left V 3 bases short and J 1 base short, with 19 bases between. This CDR3 is 18 amino acids long. Germline V gene lookup returns CDR1 LNHDA and CDR2 SQIVND (reference sequence). The CDR3 reads CASSITGKSMMSNQPQHF. In nucleotides, the CDR3 is TGTGCCAGTAGTATCACGGGGAAGAGTATGATGAGCAATCAGCCCCAGCATTTT.

The chain links TRBV19 to TRBJ2-7, with 7 bases lining up with TRBD2. Germline-derived CDR1 and CDR2 are LNHDA and SQIVND (reference sequence). This CDR3 is 14 amino acids long. With 3 bases clipped from V and 3 bases from J, the junction kept 5 bases outside the gene matches. Written as DNA, the CDR3 is TGTGCCAGTAGTATGGGAGCGGGGAACTACGAGCAGTACTTC. It yields the protein CASSMGAGNYEQYF. Full variable domain (outside the CDR3, taken from reference TRBV19 and TRBJ2-7): DGGITQSPKYLFRKEGQNVTLSCEQNLNHDAMYWYRQDPGQGLRLIYYSQIVNDFQKGDIAEGYSVSREKKESFPLTVTSAQKNPTAFYLCASSMGAGNYEQYFGPGTRLTVT.

The DNA for the CDR3 is TGTGCCAGCAGCGTCGGGACTCCCTACGAGCAGTACTTC. Its protein is CASSVGTPYEQYF. V and J are TRBV6-2 or TRBV6-3 and TRBJ2-7, with a tentative D call TRBD2 (6 bases). The germline V gene encodes CDR1 MNHEY and CDR2 SVGEGT. V was cut by 6 bases and J by 2 bases, with 11 bases left in between. The length of the CDR3 is 13 residues.

The chain joins TRBV19 to TRBJ2-1; 9 bases line up with TRBD1. The CDR3 runs to 15 residues. Trimming took 5 bases from V and 8 from J; bases not matched to a gene: 10. The germline CDR1 and CDR2 sequences are LNHDA and SQIVND (reference sequence). The DNA for the CDR3 is TGTGCCAGTAGTCCGGACAGGGGATACATGGATGAGCAGTTCTTC. Translation gives CASSPDRGYMDEQFF. Full variable domain (remainder filled in from reference TRBV19 and TRBJ2-1): DGGITQSPKYLFRKEGQNVTLSCEQNLNHDAMYWYRQDPGQGLRLIYYSQIVNDFQKGDIAEGYSVSREKKESFPLTVTSAQKNPTAFYLCASSPDRGYMDEQFFGPGTRLTVL.

The chain uses TRBV29-1 and TRBJ2-3, with TRBD2 identical over 9 bases. The germline V gene has CDR1 SQVTM and CDR2 ANQGSEA. With V trimmed by 1 base and J by 7 bases, 3 bases remained unmatched. The CDR3 runs 13 residues. CDR3 amino acids: CSVEGGTSNTQYF. In DNA, the CDR3 is TGCAGCGTTGAAGGGGGGACTAGCAATACGCAGTATTTT.

The rearrangement joins TRBV11-2 to TRBJ2-3; D gene unclear. Trimming shortened V by 1 base and J by 3 bases, and 5 bases separated the two germline ends. Looked up from germline, CDR1 is SGHAT and CDR2 is FQNNGV. The CDR3 is 13 amino acids. Here the CDR3 DNA reads TGTGCCAGCAGCTTAGCCCCGACAGATACGCAGTATTTT. Amino acid sequence: CASSLAPTDTQYF.

V is TRBV6-5 and J is TRBJ1-1; 9 bases map to TRBD1. V dropped 6 bases and J dropped 5; count of bases not matched to a gene: 10. This CDR3 has 15 amino acids. Per the germline V gene, CDR1 is MNHEY and CDR2 is SVGAGI. CDR3 region: CASRPITGGLTEAFF. The DNA of the CDR3 is TGTGCCAGCAGGCCTATCACAGGGGGCCTGACTGAAGCTTTCTTT.

The chain uses TRBV19 and TRBJ1-4; D gene unclear. Germline-derived CDR1 and CDR2 are LNHDA and SQIVND (reference sequence). V gave up 7 bases and J gave up 8 bases, with 20 bases separating them. The CDR3 spans 15 residues. CDR3 region: CASTHPGRASEKLFF. Here the CDR3 DNA reads TGTGCCAGTACCCATCCGGGGAGGGCCTCGGAAAAACTGTTTTTT. The whole variable domain, filled in from reference TRBV19 and TRBJ1-4, reads DGGITQSPKYLFRKEGQNVTLSCEQNLNHDAMYWYRQDPGQGLRLIYYSQIVNDFQKGDIAEGYSVSREKKESFPLTVTSAQKNPTAFYLCASTHPGRASEKLFFGSGTQLSVL.

This clone was seen just once. The rearrangement joins TRBV7-9 to TRBJ1-4; TRBD1 aligns across 10 bases. The trim removed 6 bases at V and 0 bases at J, leaving 10 bases unmatched. The length of the CDR3 is 18 residues. From germline, CDR1 is SEHNR and CDR2 FQNEAQ (reference sequence). CDR3 sequence: CASSHPGTGVATNEKLFF. The CDR3 nucleotides are TGTGCCAGCAGTCACCCCGGGACAGGGGTAGCAACTAATGAAAAACTGTTTTTT. The full variable domain, its missing parts supplied by reference TRBV7-9 and TRBJ1-4, is DTGVSQNPRHKITKRGQNVTFRCDPISEHNRLYWYRQTLGQGPEFLTYFQNEAQLEKSRLLSDRFSAERPKGSFSTLEIQRTEQGDSAMYLCASSHPGTGVATNEKLFFGSGTQLSVL.

The sample holds a few counts of this clone. Other DNA sequences in this specimen translate into the identical CDR3. CDR3 amino acids: CASSQEGAPSTDTQYF. CDR3 sequence (DNA): TGCGCCAGCAGCCAAGAGGGGGCGCCTAGCACAGATACGCAGTATTTT. The chain employs TRBV4-1 and TRBJ2-3, with D possibly matching TRBD1 (6 bases). V shed 0 bases and J shed 0 bases, with 10 bases lying between them. There are 16 residues in the CDR3. Germline V gives CDR1 MGHRA, CDR2 YSYEKL.

About this clone: The sample carries other DNA sequences with the same CDR3. CDR3 DNA: TGTGCCAGCAGCTCAACTAGCGGATACGAGCAGTACTTC. This sequence encodes CASSSTSGYEQYF. The chain has TRBV7-2 and TRBJ2-7, with 8 bases identical to TRBD2. The CDR3 spans 13 residues. Trimming cost V 4 bases and J 4 bases; bases outside gene matches: 3. Germline V CDR1 and CDR2: SGHTA, FQGNSA.

This clone was observed a single time. Sequence at one end of the junction differs from germline and may be a read error. This chain joins TRBV13 and TRBJ1-2, with TRBD1 as a possible D gene (5 bases). In germline, CDR1 is PRHDT, CDR2 FYEKMQ (reference sequence). The CDR3 covers 14 residues. The DNA of the CDR3 is TGTGCCAGCAGCGTAGGTCGGCGGGGGAATGGCTACACCTTC. Its protein is CASSVGRRGNGYTF.

The V gene is TRBV5-1, the J gene TRBJ1-1; D may be TRBD1 (6 bases). Trimming stripped 5 bases from V and 0 bases from J, with 8 bases between. CDR3 length: 13 amino acids. Per the germline V gene, CDR1 is SGHRS and CDR2 is YFSETQ. The CDR3 nucleotides read TGCGCCAGCAGAAGGGACATGAACACTGAAGCTTTCTTT. Its translation is CASRRDMNTEAFF.

V and J are TRBV7-2 and TRBJ2-7; D remains ambiguous. V was cut by 1 base and J by 1 base, with 5 bases left in between. CDR3 length: 13 amino acids. CDR1 and CDR2 (germline): SGHTA, FQGNSA. Here the CDR3 DNA reads TGTGCCAGCAGCTTAGTAGAGTCCTACGAGCAGTACTTC. Its translation: CASSLVESYEQYF.

V and J are TRBV6-5 and TRBJ1-1; 7 positions agree with TRBD1. CDR1 is MNHEY and CDR2 is SVGAGI in the germline V gene. The length of the CDR3 is 12 residues. V lost 4 bases, J lost 11 bases, and 7 bases stayed unmatched. As DNA, the CDR3 is TGTGCCAGCAGTTTGGCAGGGGGGTACGCTTTCTTT. Protein product: CASSLAGGYAFF.

V gene TRBV5-1 combines with J gene TRBJ1-3; D is ambiguous. Germline CDR1 reads SGHRS; CDR2 reads YFSETQ. Trimming left V 5 bases short and J 4 bases short, with 16 bases between. The CDR3 covers 15 residues. DNA of the CDR3: TGCGCCAGCAGTCAGGCGGTAGGGAGAGGAAACACCATATATTTT. It is translated as CASSQAVGRGNTIYF.

The gene calls are TRBV18 and TRBJ2-7; TRBD2 agrees at 8 bases. J gave up 6 bases and V 3 bases, and 10 bases lay outside the gene matches. CDR1 is KGHSH and CDR2 is LQKENI in the germline V gene. CDR3 size: 15 residues. The CDR3 DNA sequence: TGTGCCAGCTCACCCTCGGCGGGGGGAAGACTCGAGCAGTACTTC. Translation: CASSPSAGGRLEQYF.

The chain joins TRBV28 to TRBJ2-3, with D possibly TRBD2 on 6 matching bases. Trimming removed 8 bases at V and 6 bases at J, with 21 bases between. The CDR3 is made up of 15 amino acids. Looked up from germline, CDR1 is MDHEN and CDR2 is SYDVKM. CDR3 DNA sequence: TGTGCCAGCCCTCCCTTTACGGGAGAGGGTGATACGCAGTATTTT. This encodes CASPPFTGEGDTQYF.

In its sample, this clone was seen once. The same CDR3 can be traced to other DNA sequences in this sample. The chain carries TRBV18 and TRBJ2-1; TRBD2 aligns across 10 bases. The CDR3 consists of 15 residues. Germline V CDR1 and CDR2: KGHSH, LQKENI. J gave up 4 bases and V 3 bases, and 3 bases lay outside the gene matches. The CDR3 region is CASSPGLAAYNEQFF. The CDR3 bases are TGTGCCAGCTCACCTGGACTAGCGGCTTACAATGAGCAGTTCTTC.

The V call is TRBV30, the J call TRBJ2-6; TRBD1 matches 10 bases. The length of the CDR3 is 18 residues. J lost 3 bases, V lost 2 bases, and 10 bases had no gene match. Germline V CDR1 and CDR2: GTSNPN, SVGIG (reference sequence). Here the CDR3 reads CAWSWGTGAPGGANVLTF. The CDR3, as DNA: TGTGCCTGGAGTTGGGGGACAGGGGCTCCCGGTGGGGCCAACGTCCTGACTTTC.

The V and J genes are TRBV7-9 and TRBJ2-3; 10 bases align to TRBD2. The trim removed 1 base at V and 2 bases at J, leaving 9 bases unmatched. The CDR3 is 18 amino acids. Germline-derived CDR1 and CDR2 are SEHNR and FQNEAQ (reference sequence). CDR3 sequence (DNA): TGTGCCAGCAGCTTAGGGCTAGCGGGGGCCAGAAACACAGATACGCAGTATTTT. Amino acid sequence: CASSLGLAGARNTDTQYF.

The chain uses TRBV7-2 and TRBJ2-7; D is unresolved. Germline values: CDR1 SGHTA, CDR2 FQGNSA. There are 12 residues in the CDR3. Trimming stripped 6 bases from V and 7 bases from J, with 13 bases between. In DNA form, the CDR3 reads TGTGCCAGCAGTTCAGGTCCCTGGGAGCAGTACTTC. Protein product: CASSSGPWEQYF.

In this sample, this clone turned up a few times. This rearrangement joins TRBV5-4 to TRBJ2-1, with 8 bases fitting TRBD2. With 0 bases clipped from V and 7 bases from J, the junction kept 9 bases outside the gene matches. Germline V gene data show CDR1 as SGHNT and CDR2 as YYREEE (reference sequence). The CDR3 contains 16 residues. CDR3 nucleotide sequence: TGTGCCAGCAGCTTGGGGTCGTCGACTAGCGAGAATGAGCAGTTCTTC. Its protein is CASSLGSSTSENEQFF.

The chain uses TRBV2 and TRBJ2-3, with TRBD1 matching 8 bases. V shed 6 bases and J 1 base; nucleotides not matched to a gene: 9. This CDR3 is 16 amino acids long. Per germline, CDR1 SNHLY and CDR2 FYNNEI. The CDR3 DNA follows: TGTGCCAGCAGCGTGGGGACAGGTAGCGGCACAGATACGCAGTATTTT. Translated, it gives CASSVGTGSGTDTQYF.

The chain joins TRBV9 to TRBJ1-4; the match to TRBD1 covers 9 bases. V shed 4 bases, J shed 7 bases, and the junction held 2 bases outside the gene matches. The CDR3 is made up of 13 amino acids. CDR1 and CDR2 (germline): SGDLS, YYNGEE. This chain's CDR3 is CASSSQGAEKLFF. Written as DNA, the CDR3 is TGTGCCAGCAGCTCACAGGGGGCTGAAAAACTGTTTTTT.